This passage covers 10 T cell receptor beta chains from one sample sequenced in a study of cytomegalovirus exposure and HLA in healthy donors. The PCR employed 60 Vbeta primers together with 13 Jbeta primers. The repertoire was sequenced with immunoSEQ multiplex PCR; TCRdb's copy has only in-frame clones and lacks some. The table records approximately 85,000 clones, roughly 60% of them present only once. Sequencing input: PBMCs. Every receptor here comes from a woman between 25 and 40 years old in good health and CMV-seropositive.

In its sample, this clone ranks as medium-sized. This chain's CDR3 is CASSLATGGDGYTF. The CDR3 coding sequence is TGCGCCAGCAGCTTGGCCACAGGGGGGGATGGCTACACCTTC. The chain joins TRBV5-1 to TRBJ1-2, with TRBD1 identical over 8 bases. The J segment lost 6 bases and the V segment lost 0 bases, leaving 4 bases of the junction unmatched. From germline, CDR1 is SGHRS and CDR2 YFSETQ. This CDR3 contains 14 residues.

A few counts support this clone. The chain combines TRBV4-1 with TRBJ2-3; D is unresolved. The CDR3 has 11 residues. Per the germline V gene, CDR1 is MGHRA and CDR2 is YSYEKL. The V end was cut by 4 bases, the J end by 5 bases, with 4 bases between. The CDR3 nucleotides are TGCGCCAGCAGCCTTCAAGATACGCAGTATTTT. Translation: CASSLQDTQYF.

This clone was seen more than once but under ten times. The chain uses TRBV19 and TRBJ2-7, with a tentative D call TRBD1 (5 bases). The CDR3 is 13 amino acids. Germline V gene lookup returns CDR1 LNHDA and CDR2 SQIVND (reference sequence). V shed 3 bases and J shed 2 bases, with 8 bases lying between them. The CDR3 DNA sequence: TGTGCCAGTAGTATTGGACAAGCCTACGAGCAGTACTTC. Residues: CASSIGQAYEQYF.

The chain employs TRBV4-3 and TRBJ2-5, with 8 nucleotides matching TRBD2. The ends lost 1 base at V and 1 base at J; junction bases unmatched: 5. Per germline, CDR1 LGHNA and CDR2 YSLEER. This CDR3 has 16 residues. CDR3 protein: CASSQGTSGGQETQYF. DNA for the CDR3: TGCGCCAGCAGCCAAGGAACCAGCGGGGGCCAAGAGACCCAGTACTTC.

This clone appeared a few times. The genes are TRBV10-2 and TRBJ1-1; TRBD1 matches at 10 bases. The CDR3 is 14 amino acids. Germline trimming cut 6 bases from V and 9 bases from J; bases unmatched to any gene: 10. Germline loops: CDR1 WSHSY, CDR2 SAAADI. CDR3 bases: TGCGCCAGCAGAGAGACTCCGGGACAGGGGAAAGCTTTCTTT. Protein product: CASRETPGQGKAFF.

This chain joins TRBV9 and TRBJ2-5, with TRBD2 as a possible D gene (7 bases). In germline, CDR1 is SGDLS, CDR2 YYNGEE. Trimming left V 0 bases short and J 4 bases short, with 13 bases between. CDR3 length equals 15 residues. Here the CDR3 reads CASSVVGGAVETQYF. In DNA, the CDR3 is TGTGCCAGCAGCGTAGTAGGGGGGGCCGTAGAGACCCAGTACTTC.

The J gene is TRBJ1-4, the V gene TRBV4-3; possible D gene TRBD1, 6 bases. The CDR3 length is 15 residues. Germline V gene sequence: CDR1 LGHNA, CDR2 YSLEER. V lost 5 bases and J lost 4, with 14 bases in between. The CDR3 DNA sequence: TGCGCCAGCAGCGGACGGACAGTCGATAATGAAAAACTGTTTTTT. Protein: CASSGRTVDNEKLFF.

The chain combines TRBV5-1 with TRBJ1-4; weak D call: TRBD1 (5 bases). Trimming took 6 bases from V and 5 from J, leaving 14 bases between them. The CDR3 is made up of 14 amino acids. The germline V gene encodes CDR1 SGHRS and CDR2 YFSETQ. DNA for the CDR3: TGCGCCAGCACCCCGGACACCCAAAATGAAAAACTGTTTTTT. Translation gives CASTPDTQNEKLFF.

V usage is TRBV27 and J usage is TRBJ2-1, with 15 bases fitting TRBD2. The length of the CDR3 is 15 residues. Germline lookup yields CDR1 MNHEY and CDR2 SMNVEV (reference sequence). J lost 6 bases, V lost 11 bases, and 8 bases had no gene match. Written as DNA, the CDR3 is TGTGCCTCGATGGGACTAGCGGGGGGAGGCAATGAGCAGTTCTTC. It encodes CASMGLAGGGNEQFF.

The chain joins TRBV5-1 to TRBJ2-1; D gene ambiguous. Germline V gene lookup returns CDR1 SGHRS and CDR2 YFSETQ. The CDR3 loop spans 15 amino acids. Deletions cut 2 bases from V and 5 bases from J, with 14 bases between. The CDR3 DNA is TGCGCCAGCAGCTTAAACGGCGGAGTCAACAATGAGCAGTTCTTC. Residues: CASSLNGGVNNEQFF.